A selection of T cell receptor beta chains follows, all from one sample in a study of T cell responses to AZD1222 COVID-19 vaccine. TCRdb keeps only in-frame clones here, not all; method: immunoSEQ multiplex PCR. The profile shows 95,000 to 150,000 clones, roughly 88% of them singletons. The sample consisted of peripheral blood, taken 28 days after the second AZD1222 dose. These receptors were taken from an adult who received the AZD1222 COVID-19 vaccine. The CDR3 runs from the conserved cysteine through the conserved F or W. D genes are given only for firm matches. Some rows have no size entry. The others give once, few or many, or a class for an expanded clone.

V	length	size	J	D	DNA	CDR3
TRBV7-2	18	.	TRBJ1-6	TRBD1	TGTGCCAGCAGCTTAAGTCGGACAGGGGCAGCCTATAATTCACCCCTCCACTTT	CASSLSRTGAAYNSPLHF
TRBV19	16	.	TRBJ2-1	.	TGTGCCAGTAGTATTCCGGTAGGGGTTCTATACAATGAGCAGTTCTTC	CASSIPVGVLYNEQFF
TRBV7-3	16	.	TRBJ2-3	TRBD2	TGTGCCAGCAGCGCGCCAGGCGGGGGTAGTGCAGATACGCAGTATTTT	CASSAPGGGSADTQYF
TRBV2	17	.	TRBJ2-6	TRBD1	TGTGCCAGCAGTGTTATGACAGGGGGGGCTGGGGCCAACGTCCTGACTTTC	CASSVMTGGAGANVLTF
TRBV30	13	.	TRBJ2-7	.	TGTGCCTGGTCCCTGGCCGGGGGGCTCGAGCAGTACTTC	CAWSLAGGLEQYF
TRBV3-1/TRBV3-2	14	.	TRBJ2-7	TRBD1	TGTGCCAGCAGTTGGACAGGAGTGACCTACGAGCAGTACTTC	CASSWTGVTYEQYF
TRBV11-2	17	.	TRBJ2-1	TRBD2	TGTGCCAGCAGCTTATGGGGTAGCGGGGGCTCCTACAATGAGCAGTTCTTC	CASSLWGSGGSYNEQFF
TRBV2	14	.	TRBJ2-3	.	TGTGCCAGCAGTGAGAGGGTGGCCCCAGATACGCAGTATTTT	CASSERVAPDTQYF
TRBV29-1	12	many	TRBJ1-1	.	TGCAGCGTGGGTAATATGATTGCTGAAGCTTTCTTT	CSVGNMIAEAFF
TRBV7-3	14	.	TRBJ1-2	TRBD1	TGTGCCAGCAGCCCAGGACAGGGGGCTTATGGCTACACCTTC	CASSPGQGAYGYTF
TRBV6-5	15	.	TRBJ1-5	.	TGTGCCAGCAGTTACGGGCAGGGGAACAATCAGCCCCAGCATTTT	CASSYGQGNNQPQHF
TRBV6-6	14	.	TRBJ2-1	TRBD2	TGTGCCAGTAGACTAGCGGGGGGGCTCGATGAGCAGTTCTTC	CASRLAGGLDEQFF
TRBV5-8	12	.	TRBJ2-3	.	TGTGCCAGCCCAAAATCCCTGGATACGCAGTATTTT	CASPKSLDTQYF
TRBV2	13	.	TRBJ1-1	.	TGTGCCAGCAGTAGTGAACTGAACACTGAAGCTTTCTTT	CASSSELNTEAFF
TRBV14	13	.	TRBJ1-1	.	TGTGCCAGCAACCTACAGATGAACACTGAAGCTTTCTTT	CASNLQMNTEAFF
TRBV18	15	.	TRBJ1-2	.	TGTGCCAGCTCACTTCCTGGTCTTCCCAATCATGGCTACACCTTC	CASSLPGLPNHGYTF
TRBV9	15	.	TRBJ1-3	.	TGTGCCAGCAGCGCCCTGGGGCAGGGAAAAGGCACCATATATTTT	CASSALGQGKGTIYF
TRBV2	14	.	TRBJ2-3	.	TGTGCCACCTTCCGCGGACTACGCACAGATACGCAGTATTTT	CATFRGLRTDTQYF
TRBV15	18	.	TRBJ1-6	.	TGTGCCACCAGCAGAGTTAGGGGGGCGGGCTCCTATAATTCACCCCTCCACTTT	CATSRVRGAGSYNSPLHF
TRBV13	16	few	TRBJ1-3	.	TGTGCCAGCAGTCGGACTCCAGGGAGCTCTGGAAACACCATATATTTT	CASSRTPGSSGNTIYF
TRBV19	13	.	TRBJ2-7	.	TGTGCCAGTACTGCCTCGAACAGCTACGAGCAGTACTTC	CASTASNSYEQYF
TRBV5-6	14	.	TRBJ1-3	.	TGTGCCAGCAGCTTGTCTTGGGGTGTTAACACCATATATTTT	CASSLSWGVNTIYF
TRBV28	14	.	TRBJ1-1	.	TGTGCCAGCAGTTTTCTAGCCTCGAACACTGAAGCTTTCTTT	CASSFLASNTEAFF
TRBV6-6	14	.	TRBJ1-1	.	TGTGCCAGCAGTCCTGACCTAAGGAACACTGAAGCTTTCTTT	CASSPDLRNTEAFF
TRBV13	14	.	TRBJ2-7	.	TGTGCCAGCAGGCTGCAGGGACAAACCTACGAGCAGTACTTC	CASRLQGQTYEQYF
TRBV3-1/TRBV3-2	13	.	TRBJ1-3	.	TGTGCCAGCAGCCCAATCTCTGGAAACACCATATATTTT	CASSPISGNTIYF
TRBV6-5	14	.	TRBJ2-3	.	TGTGCCAGCAGCCGACAGAAACACACAGATACGCAGTATTTT	CASSRQKHTDTQYF
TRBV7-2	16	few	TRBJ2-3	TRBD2	TGTGCCAGCAGCTTCCGTGGCGGGGGGGCCTTAGATACGCAGTATTTT	CASSFRGGGALDTQYF
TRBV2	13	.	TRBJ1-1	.	TGTGCCAGCAGTGTTGAGGGTCCCACTGAAGCTTTCTTT	CASSVEGPTEAFF
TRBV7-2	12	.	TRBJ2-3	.	TGTGCCAGCAGCGGTGCATGGGATACGCAGTATTTT	CASSGAWDTQYF
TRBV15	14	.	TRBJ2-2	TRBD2	TGTGCCACCTGGGCTAGCGGAGACACCGGGGAGCTGTTTTTT	CATWASGDTGELFF
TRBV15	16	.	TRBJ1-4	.	TGTGCCACCAGCAGAGATCTGGGGGGATTCGGCGAAAAACTGTTTTTT	CATSRDLGGFGEKLFF
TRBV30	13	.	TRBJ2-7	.	TGTGCCTGGGATCCGGGACAATCCCACGAGCAGTACTTC	CAWDPGQSHEQYF
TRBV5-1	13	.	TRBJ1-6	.	TGCGCCAGCCGTGACGGAGTTAATTCACCCCTCCACTTT	CASRDGVNSPLHF
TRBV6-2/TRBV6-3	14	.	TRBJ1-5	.	TGTGCCAGCAGTTACGCGGGAGGGGGAGAGCCCCAGCATTTT	CASSYAGGGEPQHF
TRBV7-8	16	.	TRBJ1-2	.	TGTGCCAGCAGCTTAGTCGCCGGCGGCAGGGACTATGGCTACACCTTC	CASSLVAGGRDYGYTF
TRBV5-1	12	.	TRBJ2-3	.	TGCGCCAGCAGCTCAAGCACAGATACGCAGTATTTT	CASSSSTDTQYF